This T cell receptor beta chain stems from a study of beta chain features in type 1 diabetes. Study findings and constraints: Type 1 diabetes patients showed a moderate but significant shortening of TCRB CDR3s in all four CD4+ subsets. It was among patients, rather than healthy donors, that naive, central memory and Treg TCRB repertoires appeared more similar.

Staining for CD45RO/CCR7/CD25/CD127/CD95/CD27 allowed sorting of CD4+ naive, central memory, regulatory and stem cell-like memory cells. This clone was seen a handful of times. The antigen remains unidentified. This CDR3 has 15 residues. Germline V gives CDR1 GTSNPN, CDR2 SVGIG (reference sequence). Trimming pared 1 base from V and 3 bases from J, leaving 13 bases between. What was sequenced were expressed TCRB transcripts, since all of the isolated RNA had been reverse transcribed. Produced via immunoSEQ multiplex PCR; TCRdb's table is partial and in-frame only. Of about 640,000 clones listed, around 12% are singletons.

The chain has TRBV30 and TRBJ1-5, with D possibly matching TRBD1 (5 bases). This sequence originates from a man younger than 40 with type 1 diabetes. The sequenced sample consisted of naive CD4+ T cells from blood. CDR3 amino acids: CAWSGGKSANQPQHF. The CDR3 DNA follows: TGTGCCTGGAGTGGGGGGAAGAGTGCCAATCAGCCCCAGCATTTT.